The 22 T cell receptor beta chains below all came from one sample that was sequenced in a study of identifying expanded T cells in peripheral blood. The repertoire was sequenced with immunoSEQ multiplex PCR; TCRdb's copy has only in-frame clones and lacks some. Altogether tens of thousands of clones are present, nearly 90% being singletons, with the ten largest covering 4.5% to 7%. What was sequenced was blood. The source of these receptors is a person aged 18 to 70 in good health.

The rearrangement uses TRBV13 and TRBJ2-5; 7 nucleotides match TRBD2. The J segment lost 2 bases and the V segment lost 7 bases, leaving 19 bases of the junction unmatched. The CDR3 length is 18 residues. CDR1 and CDR2 from the germline V gene are PRHDT and FYEKMQ (reference sequence). In DNA form, the CDR3 reads TGTGCCAGCACCCCTAAAGGGGAGGGACCACCAGGTCAAGAGACCCAGTACTTC. Its translation is CASTPKGEGPPGQETQYF.

V is TRBV7-9 and J is TRBJ1-1; no definite D call. Trimming removed 1 base from V and 4 bases from J, with 16 bases in between. Germline lookup yields CDR1 SEHNR and CDR2 FQNEAQ (reference sequence). The length of the CDR3 is 16 residues. The DNA of the CDR3 is TGTGCCAGCAGCTTAGGTGCAGAAAAACCCTTCACTGAAGCTTTCTTT. Residues: CASSLGAEKPFTEAFF.

The chain links TRBV2 to TRBJ2-3; 8 positions agree with TRBD2. Germline CDR1 reads SNHLY; CDR2 reads FYNNEI. The CDR3 runs to 16 residues. Trimming cost V 4 bases and J 1 base; bases outside gene matches: 7. CDR3 sequence (DNA): TGTGCCAGCAGTGTTTTGTTGCGGGGGGGCACAGATACGCAGTATTTT. Protein product: CASSVLLRGGTDTQYF. The whole variable domain, filled in from reference TRBV2 and TRBJ2-3, reads EPEVTQTPSHQVTQMGQEVILRCVPISNHLYFYWYRQILGQKVEFLVSFYNNEISEKSEIFDDQFSVERPDGSNFTLKIRSTKLEDSAMYFCASSVLLRGGTDTQYFGPGTRLTVL.

V and J are TRBV5-1 and TRBJ2-5; no firm D call. Trimming pared 4 bases from V and 2 bases from J, leaving 9 bases between. Looked up from germline, CDR1 is SGHRS and CDR2 is YFSETQ. The CDR3 consists of 13 residues. The CDR3 loop is CASSLTAQETQYF. Written as DNA, the CDR3 is TGCGCCAGCAGCCTGACGGCTCAAGAGACCCAGTACTTC.

This clone is categorized as medium-sized. This chain uses TRBV4-2 with TRBJ1-2; D is uncertain. Trimming cost V 0 bases and J 4 bases, with 9 bases left between them. The CDR3 spans 14 residues. CDR1 and CDR2 (germline): LGHNA, YNFKEQ. The CDR3 DNA follows: TGTGCCAGCAGCCAAGATAATGGAGGCTATGGCTACACCTTC. It encodes CASSQDNGGYGYTF.

V and J are TRBV7-9 and TRBJ1-1; 8 bases map to TRBD1. The junction had 3 bases not matched to a gene; V was cut back by 5 bases and J by 1 base. The CDR3 spans 14 residues. Germline V gene lookup returns CDR1 SEHNR and CDR2 FQNEAQ (reference sequence). The CDR3 DNA reads as TGTGCCAGCAGCCCGGGACAGGCGAACACTGAAGCTTTCTTT. Translated, it gives CASSPGQANTEAFF.

This clone showed up just once. V and J are TRBV7-3 and TRBJ2-5; 8 bases map to TRBD2. V lost 8 bases and J lost 1; bases outside the gene matches: 12. This CDR3 has 16 amino acids. Germline V gene lookup returns CDR1 SGHTA and CDR2 FQGTGA. The CDR3 sequence: CASRKRESHFQETQYF. CDR3 in DNA: TGTGCCAGCCGGAAGCGGGAGAGCCACTTCCAAGAGACCCAGTACTTC.

The CDR3 loop is CASSKQGFSYEQYF. The DNA of the CDR3 is TGTGCCAGTAGTAAACAGGGGTTCTCCTACGAGCAGTACTTC. The V call is TRBV19, the J call TRBJ2-7; TRBD1 aligns across 7 bases. CDR3 length: 14 amino acids. In germline, CDR1 is LNHDA, CDR2 SQIVND (reference sequence). The ends lost 4 bases at V and 0 bases at J; junction bases unmatched: 3.

V and J are TRBV5-1 and TRBJ1-1; 9 bases match TRBD1. The ends lost 2 bases at V and 3 bases at J; junction bases unmatched: 8. Germline CDR1 SGHRS, CDR2 YFSETQ. The CDR3 spans 16 residues. This CDR3 reads CASSFGTGLRDTEAFF. The CDR3 bases are TGCGCCAGCAGCTTTGGGACAGGGCTTAGGGACACTGAAGCTTTCTTT.

The CDR3 nucleotides are TGTGCCAGCAGCGTAGGACATGAAAGAGATAATTCACCCCTCCACTTT. This sequence encodes CASSVGHERDNSPLHF. The chain links TRBV9 to TRBJ1-6; D call uncertain. The germline V gene encodes CDR1 SGDLS and CDR2 YYNGEE. Deletions cut 0 bases from V and 5 bases from J, with 12 bases between. This CDR3 has 16 amino acids. Based on the CDR3 plus reference TRBV9 and TRBJ1-6, the full variable domain is DSGVTQTPKHLITATGQRVTLRCSPRSGDLSVYWYQQSLDQGLQFLIQYYNGEERAKGNILERFSAQQFPDLHSELNLSSLELGDSALYFCASSVGHERDNSPLHFGNGTRLTVT.

This chain uses TRBV27 with TRBJ1-5; no firm D call. Germline CDR1 reads MNHEY; CDR2 reads SMNVEV (reference sequence). This CDR3 has 15 residues. The germline V and J ends were trimmed by 2 bases and 6 bases, with 14 bases remaining between them. In nucleotides, the CDR3 is TGTGCCAGCAGTTTACGCGGATTATTAGGTCAGCCCCAGCATTTT. Translation: CASSLRGLLGQPQHF.

V and J are TRBV5-1 and TRBJ2-5; 10 bases map to TRBD2. This CDR3 is built from 15 residues. V lost 4 bases to trimming and J lost 4 bases; unmatched junction nucleotides: 7. Germline CDR1 reads SGHRS; CDR2 reads YFSETQ. DNA for the CDR3: TGCGCCAGCAGCCCGGGACTAGCGCCTCGAGAGACCCAGTACTTC. It is translated as CASSPGLAPRETQYF.

The chain joins TRBV29-1 to TRBJ2-3; D not certain. This CDR3 has 13 residues. V dropped 0 bases and J dropped 6 bases, with 10 bases sitting between them. Germline V gene lookup returns CDR1 SQVTM and CDR2 ANQGSEA. CDR3 sequence reads: CSVEDGFGDTQYF. The CDR3 DNA sequence: TGCAGCGTTGAAGATGGTTTTGGCGATACGCAGTATTTT.

The chain links TRBV7-2 to TRBJ2-7, with D unresolved. Germline V gene data show CDR1 as SGHTA and CDR2 as FQGNSA. The CDR3 sequence is 12 residues long. Trimming cost V 4 bases and J 4 bases, with 8 bases left between them. The CDR3 region is CASSSLVYEQYF. CDR3 coding DNA: TGTGCCAGCAGCTCCTTGGTTTACGAGCAGTACTTC.

CDR3 residues: CASSPRAEMNTEAFF. CDR3 DNA sequence: TGTGCCAGCAGCCCCCGGGCGGAGATGAACACTGAAGCTTTCTTT. The rearrangement links TRBV11-2 to TRBJ1-1; D call uncertain. The germline V and J ends were trimmed by 5 bases and 0 bases, with 13 bases remaining between them. The CDR3 consists of 15 residues. Germline loops: CDR1 SGHAT, CDR2 FQNNGV.

This chain joins TRBV2 and TRBJ2-2; D unresolved. This CDR3 is 11 amino acids long. V was pared by 8 bases and J by 8 bases, with 9 bases between. Per the germline V gene, CDR1 is SNHLY and CDR2 is FYNNEI. CDR3 in DNA: TGTGCCAGCGGCTTACATGGGGAGCTGTTTTTT. Residues: CASGLHGELFF.

This clone was observed once. V gene TRBV7-2 combines with J gene TRBJ2-7, with D uncertain. This CDR3 has 14 residues. V lost 5 bases and J lost 0, with 11 bases in between. CDR1 and CDR2 (germline): SGHTA, FQGNSA. CDR3 sequence reads: CASSAKPLSYEQYF. The CDR3 DNA is TGTGCCAGCAGCGCCAAGCCCCTCTCCTACGAGCAGTACTTC.

A few counts support this clone. This chain uses TRBV12-5 with TRBJ1-6; D gene unclear. The CDR3 totals 14 residues. From germline, CDR1 is LGHNT and CDR2 FRNRAP. V was pared by 1 base and J by 9 bases, with 10 bases between. The CDR3 DNA reads as TGTGCTAGTGGTTTGGGATCCACGGCTTCACCCCTCCACTTT. Translated, it gives CASGLGSTASPLHF.

V is TRBV5-4 and J is TRBJ1-1, with a tentative D call TRBD1 (5 bases). V was cut by 4 bases and J by 1 base, with 14 bases left in between. The V gene's germline CDR1 is SGHNT and CDR2 YYREEE (reference sequence). The CDR3 spans 15 residues. The CDR3 is CASSPETGRNTEAFF. The DNA of the CDR3 is TGTGCCAGCAGCCCGGAGACGGGACGGAACACTGAAGCTTTCTTT.

The chain recombines TRBV19 with TRBJ1-3, with D unresolved. The CDR3 loop spans 16 amino acids. The V gene lost 3 bases and the J gene lost 0 bases, with 12 bases spanning the gap. Germline CDR1 is LNHDA and CDR2 is SQIVND (reference sequence). DNA for the CDR3: TGTGCCAGTAGTATCCGGGCAGGCTCCTCTGGAAACACCATATATTTT. Its translation: CASSIRAGSSGNTIYF.

J is TRBJ2-5 and V is TRBV15, with no clear D. The CDR3 runs 14 residues. V was cut by 5 bases and J by 1 base, with 11 bases left in between. CDR1 and CDR2 (germline): LNHNV, YYDKDF (reference sequence). CDR3 bases: TGTGCCACCAGCCGCGACGTGTTCCAAGAGACCCAGTACTTC. Amino acids: CATSRDVFQETQYF.

J is TRBJ1-4 and V is TRBV7-2, with D possibly matching TRBD1 (5 bases). The V and J ends lost 2 bases and 9 bases respectively, with 7 bases between them. Per the germline V gene, CDR1 is SGHTA and CDR2 is FQGNSA. This CDR3 is 12 amino acids long. The CDR3 loop is CASSLTGQKLFF. The CDR3 DNA sequence: TGTGCCAGCAGCTTAACGGGGCAAAAACTGTTTTTT. Drawing the rest from reference TRBV7-2 and TRBJ1-4, the complete variable domain is GAGVSQSPSNKVTEKGKDVELRCDPISGHTALYWYRQSLGQGLEFLIYFQGNSAPDKSGLPSDRFSAERTGGSVSTLTIQRTQQEDSAVYLCASSLTGQKLFFGSGTQLSVL.